Presented here are 32 T cell receptor beta chains from one specimen sequenced in a study of PD-L1 blockade in urothelial cancer. Here immunoSEQ multiplex PCR was the method, and the copy in TCRdb shows in-frame clones only, minus some. Among about 43,000 clones listed, approximately 90% were seen once. The sequencing here drew on PBMCs, taken around atezolizumab (anti-PD-L1) treatment. The receptors come from a woman aged 60-75 years with urothelial cancer.

The chain employs TRBV7-6 and TRBJ1-4; D might be TRBD1 (5 bases). The CDR3 consists of 15 residues. With 5 bases removed from V and 8 bases from J, the gap between germline ends came to 18 bases. Germline V gene data show CDR1 as SGHVS and CDR2 as FNYEAQ. The CDR3 is CASSRGYSGLEKLFF. The CDR3 region has the DNA TGTGCCAGCAGCCGGGGGTATTCGGGGTTGGAAAAACTGTTTTTT.

The chain uses TRBV4-3 and TRBJ2-2; D is unclear. The V gene lost 1 base and the J gene lost 1 base, with 10 bases spanning the gap. The germline CDR1 and CDR2 sequences are LGHNA and YSLEER. The CDR3 runs 16 residues. The chain's CDR3 is CASSQGARMNTGELFF. In nucleotides, the CDR3 is TGCGCCAGCAGCCAAGGGGCCCGGATGAACACCGGGGAGCTGTTTTTT.

This chain uses TRBV10-1 with TRBJ2-1; a possible D gene is TRBD2 (7 bases). The V gene's germline CDR1 is WNHNN and CDR2 SYGVQD (reference sequence). V dropped 3 bases and J dropped 3 bases, with 18 bases sitting between them. This CDR3 contains 17 residues. CDR3 nucleotide sequence: TGCGCCAGCAGTGACGGGACTAAAGTAGGGGGCTACAATGAGCAGTTCTTC. It translates to CASSDGTKVGGYNEQFF.

The chain carries TRBV7-8 and TRBJ1-4; tentative D call: TRBD1 (5 bases). The CDR3 is made up of 18 amino acids. The V end lost 5 bases, the J end lost 3 bases, and 22 bases lay between the germline ends. The germline CDR1 and CDR2 sequences are SGHVS and FQNEAQ. CDR3 residues: CASSPRGRPMLANEKLFF. In nucleotides, the CDR3 is TGTGCCAGCAGCCCGCGGGGCCGACCCATGCTTGCTAATGAAAAACTGTTTTTT.

The chain couples TRBV7-2 to TRBJ2-3; D is perhaps TRBD2 (7 bases). The CDR3 spans 16 residues. V lost 4 bases to trimming and J lost 1 base, with 15 bases between them. CDR1 SGHTA and CDR2 FQGNSA come from the germline V gene. CDR3 sequence (DNA): TGTGCCAGCAGCTACGTCGGGGGGCGGGGCACAGATACGCAGTATTTT. Amino acid sequence: CASSYVGGRGTDTQYF.

The V and J genes are TRBV27 and TRBJ2-3; D is unclear. Germline V gives CDR1 MNHEY, CDR2 SMNVEV (reference sequence). With 5 bases removed from V and 2 bases from J, the gap between germline ends came to 11 bases. The CDR3 spans 14 residues. Here the CDR3 reads CASSPHTYTDTQYF. As DNA, the CDR3 is TGTGCCAGCAGTCCCCACACGTACACAGATACGCAGTATTTT.

Written as DNA, the CDR3 is TGTGCCAGCAGTTCCCTAGCGGGGGGGCTGGGAGATACGCAGTATTTT. Residues: CASSSLAGGLGDTQYF. The chain recombines TRBV5-4 with TRBJ2-3, with 12 nucleotides matching TRBD2. The V segment lost 5 bases and the J segment 5 bases; nucleotides outside the gene matches: 9. Looked up from germline, CDR1 is SGHNT and CDR2 is YYREEE (reference sequence). The CDR3 has 16 amino acids.

This clone occurred once. CDR3 nucleotides: TGCGCCAGCAGTCTACGGCTAGCGGGGGGCACAGATACGCAGTATTTT. Residues: CASSLRLAGGTDTQYF. The chain carries TRBV4-1 and TRBJ2-3; TRBD2 matches 10 bases. CDR1 and CDR2 from the germline V gene are MGHRA and YSYEKL. The V segment lost 6 bases and the J segment 1 base; nucleotides outside the gene matches: 7. This CDR3 has 16 residues.

The chain uses TRBV7-3 and TRBJ2-1, with D possibly being TRBD1 (6 bases). The CDR3 length is 15 residues. Germline CDR1 and CDR2: SGHTA and FQGTGA. V lost 4 bases, J lost 5 bases, and 15 bases lay in between. The CDR3 is CASSSDSVRDNEQFF. In DNA, the CDR3 is TGTGCCAGCAGCTCGGACAGTGTAAGGGACAATGAGCAGTTCTTC.

The chain recombines TRBV6-1 with TRBJ2-5, with TRBD2 as a possible D gene (7 bases). CDR1 is MNHNS, CDR2 SASEGT, per germline. CDR3 length equals 15 residues. Trimming removed 6 bases at V and 7 bases at J, with 21 bases between. The CDR3 reads CASSPNGGPPGTQYF. The CDR3 DNA sequence: TGTGCCAGCAGCCCTAACGGGGGGCCCCCGGGGACCCAGTACTTC.

The rearrangement joins TRBV10-3 to TRBJ2-1; 7 nucleotides align to TRBD1. J was trimmed by 3 bases and V by 7 bases; bases with no gene match: 6. Germline assignment: CDR1 ENHRY and CDR2 SYGVKD. This CDR3 contains 14 residues. CDR3 loop: CAINSGTDYNEQFF. CDR3 in DNA: TGTGCCATCAACTCCGGGACAGACTACAATGAGCAGTTCTTC.

This sequence joins TRBV2 and TRBJ2-3; 13 bases align to TRBD2. The V and J ends lost 6 bases and 8 bases, in that order; junction bases with no gene match: 11. Per the germline V gene, CDR1 is SNHLY and CDR2 is FYNNEI. The CDR3 loop spans 16 amino acids. The CDR3 reads CASSPTSGRTVVTQYF. The CDR3 DNA follows: TGTGCCAGCAGCCCGACTAGCGGGAGGACGGTTGTTACGCAGTATTTT.

The rearrangement links TRBV29-1 to TRBJ2-1; D possibly corresponds to TRBD1 (5 bases). The length of the CDR3 is 13 residues. Germline loops: CDR1 SQVTM, CDR2 ANQGSEA. Deletions cut 7 bases from V and 8 bases from J, with 18 bases between. The DNA of the CDR3 is TGCAGCGGGATGGTCCTCTTAGGGGATGAGCAGTTCTTC. It codes for CSGMVLLGDEQFF.

This rearrangement joins TRBV18 to TRBJ2-5; 7 positions match TRBD1. CDR1 and CDR2 from the germline V gene are KGHSH and LQKENI. V lost 1 base and J lost 4; bases outside the gene matches: 12. This CDR3 spans 17 amino acids. The CDR3, as DNA: TGTGCCAGCTCACCACAGGACAGGCCTAGGGCGGCAGAGACCCAGTACTTC. Translated: CASSPQDRPRAAETQYF.

The chain carries TRBV29-1 and TRBJ2-3, with 7 positions matching TRBD1. Trimming at V came to 0 bases and at J to 2 bases, leaving 8 bases not matched to a gene. CDR1 is SQVTM, CDR2 ANQGSEA, per germline. The CDR3 covers 16 residues. In DNA, the CDR3 is TGCAGCGTTGAAGATCCCAACAGGGGAAACACAGATACGCAGTATTTT. Its protein product is CSVEDPNRGNTDTQYF.

This chain links TRBV4-3 with TRBJ1-1; D gene unclear. The V end was cut by 4 bases, the J end by 3 bases, with 9 bases between. CDR1 is LGHNA, CDR2 YSLEER, per germline. The CDR3 runs 13 residues. Written as DNA, the CDR3 is TGCGCCAGCAGCCGAGGACTGTACACTGAAGCTTTCTTT. It translates to CASSRGLYTEAFF.

The chain carries TRBV4-1 and TRBJ2-1; a possible D gene is TRBD2 (5 bases). CDR1 and CDR2 from the germline V gene are MGHRA and YSYEKL. This CDR3 spans 15 amino acids. Between the trimmed V and J ends, which lost 5 bases and 9 bases, there was a span of 20 bases. CDR3 protein: CASSGGWTVSTEQFF. The CDR3 bases are TGCGCCAGCAGCGGAGGATGGACGGTTAGCACTGAGCAGTTCTTC.

V usage is TRBV7-9 and J usage is TRBJ2-7; 7 bases map to TRBD1. The CDR3 consists of 14 residues. Germline trimming cut 5 bases from V and 5 bases from J; bases unmatched to any gene: 9. Per the germline V gene, CDR1 is SEHNR and CDR2 is FQNEAQ (reference sequence). CDR3 sequence (DNA): TGTGCCAGCAGCCCCCGGGACAGTCCCCACGAGCAGTACTTC. Protein product: CASSPRDSPHEQYF.

The CDR3 sequence: CASSLRRDRNTEAFF. The CDR3 DNA is TGTGCCAGCAGCTTAAGGCGGGACAGGAACACTGAAGCTTTCTTT. The rearrangement uses TRBV7-2 and TRBJ1-1; 7 nucleotides agree with TRBD1. Trimming took 2 bases from V and 1 from J; bases not matched to a gene: 4. CDR1 is SGHTA, CDR2 FQGNSA, per germline. The CDR3 runs 15 residues.

V usage is TRBV9 and J usage is TRBJ2-7; D is unclear. The CDR3 has 15 amino acids. Germline V CDR1 and CDR2: SGDLS, YYNGEE. V gave up 0 bases and J gave up 3 bases, with 13 bases separating them. This chain's CDR3 is CASSVGGSPLYEQYF. CDR3 coding DNA: TGTGCCAGCAGCGTAGGAGGAAGCCCCCTCTACGAGCAGTACTTC.

The chain joins TRBV28 to TRBJ2-5; 9 bases are shared with TRBD2. Trimming at V came to 5 bases and at J to 5 bases, leaving 9 bases not matched to a gene. CDR1 is MDHEN, CDR2 SYDVKM, per germline. The length of the CDR3 is 15 residues. The CDR3 here is CASSPHSGSHETQYF. CDR3 DNA: TGTGCCAGCAGTCCCCATAGCGGGAGTCATGAGACCCAGTACTTC.

This sequence joins TRBV13 and TRBJ1-2; D gene unclear. CDR1 PRHDT and CDR2 FYEKMQ come from the germline V gene (reference sequence). The CDR3 has 14 residues. Trimming cost V 3 bases and J 4 bases, with 12 bases left between them. The CDR3 DNA reads as TGTGCCAGCAGCTTTGGTCGGGGTAGCTATGGCTACACCTTC. This codes for CASSFGRGSYGYTF.

The chain recombines TRBV27 with TRBJ2-3, with TRBD1 matching 9 bases. The CDR3 is 14 amino acids. With V trimmed by 2 bases and J by 6 bases, 3 bases remained unmatched. Germline V gene sequence: CDR1 MNHEY, CDR2 SMNVEV (reference sequence). The CDR3, as DNA: TGTGCCAGCAGTTTAGGGACAGGGACTGATACGCAGTATTTT. Translation: CASSLGTGTDTQYF.

The chain couples TRBV19 to TRBJ1-3; D is unclear. V was pared by 5 bases and J by 2 bases, with 10 bases between. The CDR3 extends over 14 amino acids. Germline V gives CDR1 LNHDA, CDR2 SQIVND (reference sequence). CDR3 bases: TGTGCCAGTAGTGCAAGGGAGGCTGGAAACACCATATATTTT. Translated: CASSAREAGNTIYF.

V and J are TRBV9 and TRBJ1-3; unclear D gene. The germline CDR1 and CDR2 sequences are SGDLS and YYNGEE. The ends were cut back, 4 bases at V and 0 bases at J, with 2 bases in the middle. CDR3 length equals 12 residues. The CDR3 nucleotides read TGTGCCAGCAGCTACTCTGGAAACACCATATATTTT. Protein product: CASSYSGNTIYF.

This clone turned up a few times. The chain is built from TRBV10-3 and TRBJ2-1; 9 positions match TRBD2. Looked up from germline, CDR1 is ENHRY and CDR2 is SYGVKD. This CDR3 is built from 15 residues. The ends lost 2 bases at V and 7 bases at J; junction bases unmatched: 6. The CDR3, as DNA: TGTGCCATCAGTGAGATTGGAGGACTAGCGAATGAGCAGTTCTTC. It is translated as CAISEIGGLANEQFF.

The J gene is TRBJ2-7, the V gene TRBV5-6; 11 nucleotides match TRBD2. Trimming cost V 4 bases and J 3 bases; bases outside gene matches: 12. Germline V gene data show CDR1 as SGHDT and CDR2 as YYEEEE. CDR3 length equals 17 residues. CDR3 loop: CASSPRTSGGLYYEQYF. The CDR3 region has the DNA TGTGCCAGCAGCCCTAGAACTAGCGGGGGCCTCTACTACGAGCAGTACTTC.

V is TRBV5-4 and J is TRBJ2-1; 9 bases fit TRBD2. This CDR3 is 13 amino acids long. Germline-derived CDR1 and CDR2 are SGHNT and YYREEE (reference sequence). With V trimmed by 7 bases and J by 9 bases, 8 bases remained unmatched. The CDR3 loop is CASWRSGGLEQFF. The CDR3 region has the DNA TGTGCCAGCTGGCGTAGCGGGGGACTTGAGCAGTTCTTC.

The chain couples TRBV7-2 to TRBJ2-7; a possible D gene is TRBD2 (5 bases). The CDR3 totals 16 residues. Germline values: CDR1 SGHTA, CDR2 FQGNSA. Trimming pared 0 bases from V and 4 bases from J, leaving 16 bases between. The CDR3: CASSLALTGTYYEQYF. The DNA for the CDR3 is TGTGCCAGCAGCTTAGCGCTTACGGGAACTTATTACGAGCAGTACTTC.

CDR3 amino acids: CASSSLASGTDTQYF. The CDR3 DNA sequence: TGTGCCAGCAGTTCCCTCGCTAGCGGCACAGATACGCAGTATTTT. The V call is TRBV27, the J call TRBJ2-3; D might be TRBD2 (6 bases). Germline assignment: CDR1 MNHEY and CDR2 SMNVEV (reference sequence). V was cut by 4 bases and J by 1 base, with 12 bases left in between. There are 15 residues in the CDR3.

The chain couples TRBV9 to TRBJ2-1; D possibly corresponds to TRBD2 (6 bases). The CDR3 length is 17 residues. Germline assignment: CDR1 SGDLS and CDR2 YYNGEE. V shed 0 bases and J shed 5 bases, with 18 bases lying between them. The CDR3 is CASSVGVGGASNNEQFF. Here the CDR3 DNA reads TGTGCCAGCAGCGTAGGGGTGGGCGGGGCGTCCAACAATGAGCAGTTCTTC.

The DNA for the CDR3 is TGCGCCAGCAGCCCCGGGACTTTTGGAGAGACCCAGTACTTC. Translation gives CASSPGTFGETQYF. The rearrangement links TRBV4-1 to TRBJ2-5, with D perhaps TRBD2 (6 bases). The ends were cut back, 4 bases at V and 4 bases at J, with 13 bases in the middle. Germline CDR1 MGHRA, CDR2 YSYEKL. The CDR3 consists of 14 residues.